The 19 T cell receptor beta chains below come from one sample, sequenced in a study of breast tumors, draining lymph nodes, adjacent tissues. TCRdb independently ran MiXCR on the multiplex PCR reads; one entry per CDR3 protein. Of about 16,000 distinct CDR3 sequences in the sample, 45% were seen once. The specimen sequenced was tumor-adjacent breast tissue. The receptor source for this set is a female donor with breast cancer. Some clones in this sample may be carry-over from other donors' samples.

Comments on this clonotype: One base away lies a much larger clone, so this may be a sequencing read error. The V and J genes are TRBV3-1 and TRBJ1-1; D is undetermined. The germline V gene encodes CDR1 LGHDT and CDR2 YNNKEL (reference sequence). CDR3 length: 11 residues. CDR3 region: CPSSRNTEAFF. The CDR3 nucleotides read TGTCCCAGCAGCCGGAACACTGAAGCTTTCTTT.

This chain joins TRBV6-5 and TRBJ2-7; possible D gene TRBD2, 6 bases. This CDR3 is 13 amino acids long. Trimming pared 1 base from V and 5 bases from J, leaving 9 bases between. The germline V gene encodes CDR1 MNHEY and CDR2 SVGAGI. The CDR3 nucleotides are TGTGCCAGCAGTTACTTGTCGGGGGACGAGCAGTACTTC. This codes for CASSYLSGDEQYF.

This clonotype has a count of ten or more. A much larger clone lies one base from this, so it may be a read error. The V call is TRBV12-3 or TRBV12-4, the J call TRBJ2-5, with D tentatively TRBD2 (5 bases). The CDR3 runs 11 residues. Trimming cost V 6 bases and J 7 bases, with 9 bases left between them. CDR3 in DNA: TGTGCCAGCAGCCACACTAGGACCCAGTACTTC. Translating it yields CASSHTRTQYF.

This clonotype came up many times. This may arise from a read error, as a much more abundant clone is one base away. This chain connects TRBV12-5 to TRBJ2-1; D is uncertain. The CDR3 length is 12 residues. The germline V and J ends were trimmed by 4 bases and 7 bases, with 8 bases remaining between them. Looked up from germline, CDR1 is LGHNT and CDR2 is FRNRAP. The CDR3 loop is CASGCLRNEQFF. CDR3 nucleotides: TGTGCTAGTGGTTGCCTACGGAATGAGCAGTTCTTC.

Ten or more counts support this clonotype. This chain connects TRBV9 to TRBJ2-2, with D perhaps given as TRBD1 or TRBD2 (5 bases each). Germline V gene sequence: CDR1 SGDLS, CDR2 YYNGEE. The CDR3 is made up of 12 amino acids. V lost 5 bases to trimming and J lost 3 bases, with 5 bases between them. The CDR3 DNA reads as TGTGCCAGCAGGGGACACACCGGGGAGCTGTTTTTT. Residues: CASRGHTGELFF.

This clonotype ranks as medium-sized. The V gene is TRBV29-1, the J gene TRBJ1-3; 7 nucleotides align to TRBD1. The germline CDR1 and CDR2 sequences are SQVTM and ANQGSEA. Trimming took 0 bases from V and 4 from J; bases not matched to a gene: 6. The CDR3 totals 15 residues. The CDR3 is CSVEDPTGYGNTIYF. The DNA for the CDR3 is TGCAGCGTTGAAGATCCGACAGGGTACGGAAACACCATATATTTT.

About this clonotype: It is unclear where the CDR3 begins or ends on the DNA, so no DNA is shown, and the CDR3 is as TCRdb lists it. The V and J genes are TRBV12-3 or TRBV12-4 and TRBJ2-5; the D call TRBD1 from the table was never checked on the DNA. The CDR3 is 19 residues long, ends included. The CDR3: CASSLGGYGYTFGSGTQYF.

The chain's CDR3 is CASSPGTNYGYTF. CDR3 in DNA: TGTGCCAGCAGCCCGGGGACTAACTATGGCTACACCTTC. V is TRBV5-4 and J is TRBJ1-2; D remains unclear. Trimming took off 4 bases at V and 0 bases at J, with 7 bases between the two ends. This CDR3 is 13 amino acids long. Germline CDR1 SGHNT, CDR2 YYREEE (reference sequence).

This clonotype was seen many times. The chain has TRBV28 and TRBJ2-1, with a weak D call TRBD2 (6 bases). Deletions cut 1 base from V and 3 bases from J, with 7 bases between. CDR3 length equals 14 residues. Germline values: CDR1 MDHEN, CDR2 SYDVKM. The CDR3 region has the DNA TGTGCCAGCAGTTTATTGCGGGACTACAATGAGCAGTTCTTC. It is translated as CASSLLRDYNEQFF.

The sample holds many counts of this clonotype. The chain uses TRBV7-8 and TRBJ1-1; D gene ambiguous. There are 14 residues in the CDR3. From germline, CDR1 is SGHVS and CDR2 FQNEAQ. V lost 5 bases to trimming and J lost 7 bases, with 17 bases between them. The CDR3 spells CASSRNDVAFEAFF. The CDR3 DNA is TGTGCCAGCAGCCGGAACGACGTCGCCTTTGAAGCTTTCTTT.

Regarding this clonotype: Given a much more abundant clone one base away, this may be a read error. The genes are TRBV5-6 and TRBJ2-2, with D possibly called TRBD1 or TRBD2 (5 bases each). Germline CDR1 reads SGHDT; CDR2 reads YYEEEE. This CDR3 has 16 residues. The germline V and J ends were trimmed by 0 bases and 3 bases, with 12 bases remaining between them. In DNA, the CDR3 is TGTGCCAGCAGCTTGGCCGGGGCGGCCGACACCGGGGAGCTGTTTTTT. It encodes CASSLAGAADTGELFF.

In this sample, this clonotype is medium-sized. The DNA for the CDR3 is TGTGCCAGCAGCTTAGAGGGGGCAGGGTCCTACAATGAGCAGTTCTTC. This gives the protein CASSLEGAGSYNEQFF. The rearrangement joins TRBV7-9 to TRBJ2-1; 7 bases are a match to TRBD1. The CDR3 has 16 residues. Germline V lookup: CDR1 SEHNR, CDR2 FQNEAQ (reference sequence). V trimming: 1 base; J trimming: 1 base; junction bases outside the gene matches: 4.

V gene TRBV20-1 combines with J gene TRBJ2-1; 8 bases agree with TRBD1. Germline trimming cut 6 bases from V and 6 bases from J; bases unmatched to any gene: 10. Germline CDR1 reads DFQATT; CDR2 reads SNEGSKA (reference sequence). The CDR3 covers 14 residues. CDR3 sequence (DNA): TGCAGTGCCCCGACAGGGGCGAGGGTCAATGAGCAGTTCTTC. This encodes CSAPTGARVNEQFF.

The J gene is TRBJ2-7, the V gene TRBV5-4; D gene ambiguous. CDR3 length equals 13 residues. Deletions cut 0 bases from V and 3 bases from J, with 7 bases between. Germline CDR1 and CDR2: SGHNT and YYREEE (reference sequence). CDR3 amino acids: CASSLGGNYEQYF. For the CDR3, the DNA is TGTGCCAGCAGCTTGGGGGGAAACTACGAGCAGTACTTC.

This clonotype was observed many times. V gene TRBV6-5 combines with J gene TRBJ2-5; D gene uncertain. V was cut by 6 bases and J by 4 bases, with 21 bases left in between. The CDR3 consists of 16 residues. Germline assignment: CDR1 MNHEY and CDR2 SVGAGI. The CDR3 DNA sequence: TGTGCCAGCAGCCCCAAGATGGGGTTCTCTTTAGAGACCCAGTACTTC. It is translated as CASSPKMGFSLETQYF.

By its share, this clonotype is medium-sized (0.01 to 0.1%). V and J are TRBV6-1 and TRBJ1-2, with D hard to call. This CDR3 has 15 residues. CDR1 MNHNS and CDR2 SASEGT come from the germline V gene. The V and J ends lost 3 bases and 4 bases respectively, with 15 bases between them. CDR3 bases: TGTGCCAGCAGTGATACACATTTCTCCGTCTATGGCTACACCTTC. Protein sequence: CASSDTHFSVYGYTF.

The chain combines TRBV20-1 with TRBJ2-1; 9 nucleotides line up with TRBD2. Germline assignment: CDR1 DFQATT and CDR2 SNEGSKA (reference sequence). The CDR3 covers 14 residues. V trimming: 6 bases; J trimming: 0 bases; junction bases outside the gene matches: 3. The CDR3 DNA reads TGCAGTGCAAGACTAGCGGTCTCCTACAATGAGCAGTTCTTC. Its translation is CSARLAVSYNEQFF.

By proportion, this clonotype is medium-sized. V is TRBV6-5 and J is TRBJ1-6; 7 nucleotides match TRBD1. Germline CDR1 reads MNHEY; CDR2 reads SVGAGI. J was trimmed by 8 bases and V by 6 bases; bases with no gene match: 10. CDR3 length equals 15 residues. DNA of the CDR3: TGTGCCAGCAGCGTACAGGGGACCCGGGATTCACCCCTCCACTTT. It specifies CASSVQGTRDSPLHF.

The chain combines TRBV27 with TRBJ2-5; D uncertain. This CDR3 spans 14 amino acids. Germline loops: CDR1 MNHEY, CDR2 SMNVEV (reference sequence). The V end was cut by 3 bases, the J end by 5 bases, with 13 bases between. CDR3 in DNA: TGTGCCAGCAGTTTGATCGGCACTGGGGAGACCCAGTACTTC. Residues: CASSLIGTGETQYF.